The T cell receptor beta chain described here comes from a study of blood T cell repertoires in COVID-19. The wider study: T cells, B-cell-depleted T cells, or PBMCs supplied cDNA or gDNA.

In the original processing: From reference gene primer amplification, estimates of nucleated cell counts were derived. Libraries were prepared by immunoSEQ multiplex PCR; TCRdb keeps only in-frame clonotypes and omits some of them. The V and J calls and clone size were taken over from that table, and D and trimming were inferred from the DNA. Of 45,000 to 70,000 clones listed, approximately 82% are singletons. The CDR3 spans 15 residues. Per germline, CDR1 MDHEN and CDR2 SYDVKM. V dropped 5 bases and J dropped 4 bases, with 17 bases sitting between them. This clone was recorded once. The sequence was collected from a woman of 80 years or more with acute or convalescent COVID-19. The sequencing input was peripheral blood. V is TRBV28 and J is TRBJ1-2; possible D gene TRBD1, 5 bases. CDR3 residues: CASSRRGGASYGYTF. The CDR3 DNA sequence: TGTGCCAGCAGTCGGCGGGGCGGAGCCTCCTATGGCTACACCTTC.